Listed here are 11 T cell receptor beta chains from one sample, sequenced in a study of cytomegalovirus exposure and HLA in healthy donors. Profiling relied on immunoSEQ multiplex PCR, and the TCRdb table lists in-frame clones only, not all of them. The table lists approximately 160,000 clones, roughly nine tenths of them singletons. Sample: PBMCs. All receptors derive from a woman aged 25 to 39 in good health and CMV-seronegative.

The chain combines TRBV6-5 with TRBJ2-5; 9 nucleotides agree with TRBD2. The germline V gene encodes CDR1 MNHEY and CDR2 SVGAGI. The length of the CDR3 is 14 residues. After removal of 6 bases from V and 2 bases from J, the junction contained 4 bases not matched to a gene. The DNA for the CDR3 is TGTGCCAGCAGCCCTAGCGGGATTCAAGAGACCCAGTACTTC. Encoded protein: CASSPSGIQETQYF.

The chain combines TRBV6-6 with TRBJ1-6; no clear D gene. The CDR3 spans 13 residues. Trimming pared 9 bases from V and 3 bases from J, leaving 9 bases between. Germline CDR1 reads MNHNY; CDR2 reads SVGAGI (reference sequence). DNA for the CDR3: TGTGCCAGTATGCGGGACTATAATTCACCCCTCCACTTT. Amino acid sequence: CASMRDYNSPLHF.

V gene TRBV6-1 combines with J gene TRBJ1-5, with D unclear. V was shortened by 8 bases and J by 5 bases, with 19 bases between the two germline ends. Per the germline V gene, CDR1 is MNHNS and CDR2 is SASEGT. This CDR3 contains 15 residues. DNA of the CDR3: TGTGCCAGCCACGACTGGGGTGCGAGTCATCAGCCCCAGCATTTT. Translation gives CASHDWGASHQPQHF.

This chain joins TRBV20-1 and TRBJ1-2; D gene unclear. Between the trimmed V and J ends, which lost 5 bases and 8 bases, there was a span of 12 bases. The germline V gene encodes CDR1 DFQATT and CDR2 SNEGSKA (reference sequence). The CDR3 spans 11 residues. The CDR3 DNA reads as TGCAGTGCTTGGCGCGAGGCCGGCTACACCTTC. As protein: CSAWREAGYTF.

This clone was observed once. The chain is built from TRBV27 and TRBJ2-1; 7 nucleotides line up with TRBD2. Germline-derived CDR1 and CDR2 are MNHEY and SMNVEV (reference sequence). This CDR3 region has 15 residues. After removal of 5 bases from V and 4 bases from J, the junction contained 8 bases not matched to a gene. CDR3 region: CASSLTSPHYNEQFF. The CDR3 DNA reads TGTGCCAGCAGTCTGACTAGCCCACATTACAATGAGCAGTTCTTC.

The rearrangement uses TRBV29-1 and TRBJ2-3; 7 bases agree with TRBD2. V shed 3 bases and J 5 bases; nucleotides not matched to a gene: 8. The CDR3 has 14 amino acids. Germline values: CDR1 SQVTM, CDR2 ANQGSEA. The CDR3 sequence is CSVDFREREDTQYF. The CDR3 DNA reads as TGCAGCGTTGATTTTCGGGAGCGGGAAGATACGCAGTATTTT.

The CDR3 coding sequence is TGCAGCGTTGAATTGGGGCACAGATACGAGCAGTACTTC. Amino acid sequence: CSVELGHRYEQYF. The chain uses TRBV29-1 and TRBJ2-7; a possible D gene is TRBD1 (5 bases). Trimming stripped 2 bases from V and 4 bases from J, with 12 bases between. Germline V gives CDR1 SQVTM, CDR2 ANQGSEA. The CDR3 length is 13 residues.

This chain links TRBV4-1 with TRBJ2-5, with unresolved D. CDR1 and CDR2 from the germline V gene are MGHRA and YSYEKL. The CDR3 is made up of 11 amino acids. V lost 5 bases and J 1 base, leaving 2 bases between the germline ends. In DNA form, the CDR3 reads TGCGCCAGCAGCACCCAAGAGACCCAGTACTTC. Amino acids: CASSTQETQYF.

The V and J genes are TRBV28 and TRBJ1-5, with a weak D call TRBD1 (6 bases). CDR1 MDHEN and CDR2 SYDVKM come from the germline V gene. The CDR3 totals 16 residues. The V and J ends lost 4 bases and 3 bases respectively, with 16 bases between them. In nucleotides, the CDR3 is TGTGCCAGCAGTTCAGCGGGACACCGCCTCAATCAGCCCCAGCATTTT. It encodes CASSSAGHRLNQPQHF.

The rearrangement uses TRBV27 and TRBJ2-5; D may match TRBD1 or TRBD2 (6 bases each). V dropped 6 bases and J dropped 6 bases, with 17 bases sitting between them. The CDR3 loop spans 14 amino acids. Germline assignment: CDR1 MNHEY and CDR2 SMNVEV (reference sequence). CDR3 protein: CASSLGPGAQTQYF. The CDR3 bases are TGTGCCAGCAGCCTAGGGCCGGGGGCACAGACCCAGTACTTC.

The V call is TRBV13, the J call TRBJ2-1; TRBD2 agrees at 7 bases. The junction had 8 bases not matched to a gene; V was cut back by 7 bases and J by 2 bases. This CDR3 has 15 amino acids. Germline V gene sequence: CDR1 PRHDT, CDR2 FYEKMQ (reference sequence). CDR3 in DNA: TGTGCCAGCACCCAGCGGGACGTAGCCTACAATGAGCAGTTCTTC. Protein: CASTQRDVAYNEQFF.